One T cell receptor beta chain is described in this entry. This CDR3 comprises 13 residues. Germline assignment: CDR1 SGHVS and CDR2 FNYEAQ. V was shortened by 8 bases and J by 2 bases, with 9 bases between the two germline ends. These data belong to a study of OX40 agonist ivuxolimab in advanced cancers. Study as a whole: The dose-escalation cohort had hepatocellular carcinoma, melanoma, renal cell or head and neck cancer.

TCRdb's copy holds only in-frame clones and misses some; the assay was immunoSEQ multiplex PCR. The data show fewer than 70,000 clones, roughly 90% seen once. Specimen: CD4+ or CD8+ T cells sorted from blood, collected in a trial of the OX40 agonist ivuxolimab. V usage is TRBV7-6 and J usage is TRBJ2-2; D is unresolved. The receptor comes from an adult with an advanced solid tumor such as melanoma, head and neck, liver or kidney cancer. The CDR3 nucleotides read TGTGCCAGCGCGGACCTAAACACCGGGGAGCTGTTTTTT. It is translated as CASADLNTGELFF.